This is a list of T cell receptor beta chains from one sample in a study of CD8 T cells in Susac syndrome. MiXCR, applied by TCRdb to the immunoSEQ multiplex PCR reads, yields one record per CDR3 protein. The profile shows some 260,000 distinct CDR3 sequences, roughly 85% of them singletons. The sample comprised CD8+ T cells from PBMCs. The receptors were gathered from a human donor with multiple sclerosis. Both conserved end residues are part of each CDR3. A D gene is named only where the DNA matches it firmly. Clone size is not always given. Where it is, it says once, few, many or a class for expanded clones.

>NA|few|TRBV7-8|TRBJ2-7
TGTGCCAGCAGCTTCGCGGTAAGCTCCTACGAGCAGTACTTC
CASSFAVSSYEQYF
>NA|NA|TRBV20-1|TRBJ1-4
TGCAGTGCTAGACAACGAAATCTTAATGAAAAACTGTTTTTT
CSARQRNLNEKLFF
>NA|NA|TRBV11-2|TRBJ1-5
TGTGCCAGCAGCTTAGGGCCGAGCCAGCCCCAGCATTTT
CASSLGPSQPQHF
>TRBD2|NA|TRBV29-1|TRBJ2-7
TGCAGCGTTGCAACGGGACTAGCGGCCTCCTACGAGCAGTACTTC
CSVATGLAASYEQYF
>TRBD1|NA|TRBV7-3|TRBJ2-5
TGTGCCAGCAGCTTAAATGTAGGCCAGGACAGGGTATTTTTCGAGACCCAGTACTTC
CASSLNVGQDRVFFETQYF
>NA|NA|TRBV5-6|TRBJ2-1
TGTGCCAGCAGATACACCCGCGGGCAGACCCGCTACAATGAGCAGTTCTTC
CASRYTRGQTRYNEQFF
>TRBD1|NA|TRBV27|TRBJ1-2
TGTGCCAGCAGTTTATTGAAGGGGGCCTATGGCTACACCTTC
CASSLLKGAYGYTF
>NA|NA|TRBV27|TRBJ2-7
TGTGCCAGCAGTTTAAGCCAGACGGGTTACGAGCAGTACTTC
CASSLSQTGYEQYF
>NA|NA|TRBV4-1|TRBJ1-1
TGCGCCAGCAGCCAAGTAATTCTTACACGGGTTGACACTGAAGCTTTCTTT
CASSQVILTRVDTEAFF
>TRBD2|NA|TRBV23-1|TRBJ2-5
TGCGCCGGCAGTCACCCGGGACTAGCGGGAAAGCAAGAGACCCAGTACTTC
CAGSHPGLAGKQETQYF
>TRBD2|few|TRBV10-3|TRBJ2-1
TGTGCCATCAGTGAGCCTCGACTAGCGGGAGGACTATACAATGAGCAGTTCTTC
CAISEPRLAGGLYNEQFF
>NA|NA|TRBV5-1|TRBJ2-2
TGCGCCAGCAGCTTGGACCCCTCCGGGACAACCTACCCCGGGGAGCTGTTTTTT
CASSLDPSGTTYPGELFF
>NA|few|TRBV6-1|TRBJ2-2
TGTGCCAGCAGTCTAACGGCAGCAGACACCGGGGAGCTGTTTTTT
CASSLTAADTGELFF
>NA|NA|TRBV14|TRBJ2-3
TGTGCCAGCAGCCGACCTCGGGCTGAGGATACGCAGTATTTT
CASSRPRAEDTQYF
>TRBD1|NA|TRBV6-5|TRBJ2-2
TGTGCCAGCAGTCACAGACAGGGACGGAACACCGGGGAGCTGTTTTTT
CASSHRQGRNTGELFF
>NA|NA|TRBV3-1|TRBJ2-3
TGTGCCAGCAGCCAAGGACCTCCCCTGGGAGATACGCAGTATTTT
CASSQGPPLGDTQYF
>NA|NA|TRBV18|TRBJ1-1
TGTGCCAGCTCACCTAGCCGGGGGGCACCCTACACTGAAGCTTTCTTT
CASSPSRGAPYTEAFF
>TRBD2|once|TRBV20-1|TRBJ2-5
TGCAGTGCCCAAGGGACTAGCGGGAGAGGGTTCCTGCGGTACTTC
CSAQGTSGRGFLRYF
>TRBD2|NA|TRBV7-9|TRBJ2-1
TGTGACAGCAGCTCCCCGACAGGAACTAGCGGGAGCACCAATGAGCTGTTCTTC
CDSSSPTGTSGSTNELFF
>NA|NA|TRBV9|TRBJ2-5
TGTGCCAGCAGCGATTCAGGGGAAGAGACCCAGTACTTC
CASSDSGEETQYF
>TRBD2|NA|TRBV20-1|TRBJ2-7
TGCAGTGCACGGACTAGTACCTACGAGCAGTACTTC
CSARTSTYEQYF
>NA|NA|TRBV15|TRBJ1-5
TGTGCCACCAGCTTCCTAGAGGATAGGAATCAGCCCCAGCATTTT
CATSFLEDRNQPQHF
>NA|NA|TRBV15|TRBJ1-6
TGTGCCACCAGTACAGGTGTTACTACACCCCTCCACTTT
CATSTGVTTPLHF
>TRBD2|NA|TRBV9|TRBJ2-7
TGTGCCAGCAGCCGCGGGACTAGCGGGACCCGCGAGCAGTACTTC
CASSRGTSGTREQYF
>NA|NA|TRBV7-9|TRBJ2-5
TGTGCCAGCAGCTTTTTGGGATGGCAGCCCGGGGAGACCCAGTACTTC
CASSFLGWQPGETQYF
>NA|NA|TRBV27|TRBJ2-7
TGTGCCAGCAGCCAGAGAGCGGCCTACGAGCAGTACTTC
CASSQRAAYEQYF
>NA|NA|TRBV5-4|TRBJ2-7
TGTGCCAGCAGCTCGGATCCAGGGGCCTACGAGCAGTACTTC
CASSSDPGAYEQYF
>NA|NA|TRBV4-1|TRBJ2-2
TGCGCCAGCAGCCTACAGGGTACCGGGGAGCTGTTTTTT
CASSLQGTGELFF
>NA|once|TRBV29-1|TRBJ2-1
TGCAGCGTTGGGCCGCAGTTCTTC
CSVGPQFF
>NA|once|TRBV9|TRBJ1-6
TGTGCCAGCAGAGATACCGGGACATTGTCACCCCTCCACTTT
CASRDTGTLSPLHF
>NA|few|TRBV6-2/TRBV6-3|TRBJ1-1
TGTGCCAGCAGTGCTCCAGGGATGTCAGCTTTCTTT
CASSAPGMSAFF
>NA|few|TRBV27|TRBJ1-5
TGTGCCAGCAGTTTAACCGAAGGACAGCCCCAGCATTTT
CASSLTEGQPQHF
>TRBD1|NA|TRBV19|TRBJ2-7
TGTGCCAGTAAAAGGTTGGCAGGGGGTTCGACCGAGCAGTACTTC
CASKRLAGGSTEQYF
>NA|NA|TRBV21-1|TRBJ2-1
TGTGCCAGCAGCAAAGAGGGAGTTCGGGGGATGAATGAGCAGTTCTTC
CASSKEGVRGMNEQFF